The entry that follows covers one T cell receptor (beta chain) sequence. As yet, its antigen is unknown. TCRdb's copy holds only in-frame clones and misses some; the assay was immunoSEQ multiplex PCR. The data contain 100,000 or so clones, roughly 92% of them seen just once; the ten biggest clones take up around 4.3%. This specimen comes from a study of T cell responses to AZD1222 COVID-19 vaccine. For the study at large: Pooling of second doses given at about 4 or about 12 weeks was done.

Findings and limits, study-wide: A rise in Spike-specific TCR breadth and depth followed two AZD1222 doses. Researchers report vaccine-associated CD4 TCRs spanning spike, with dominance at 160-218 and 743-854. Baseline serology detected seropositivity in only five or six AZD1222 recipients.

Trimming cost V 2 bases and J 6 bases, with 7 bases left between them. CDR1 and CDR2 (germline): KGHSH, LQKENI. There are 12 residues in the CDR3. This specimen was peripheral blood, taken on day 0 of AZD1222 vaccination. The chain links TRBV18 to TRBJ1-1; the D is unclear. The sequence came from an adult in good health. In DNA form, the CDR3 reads TGTGCCAGCTCACCAAGGGATTCTGAAGCTTTCTTT. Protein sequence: CASSPRDSEAFF.